This entry is about one TCR beta chain. The antigen is undetermined. Recent acute infections and vaccinations were absent in the healthy HIV-negative adult donors. J gave up 6 bases and V 4 bases, and 7 bases lay outside the gene matches. Germline CDR1 is KGHSH and CDR2 is LQKENI. CDR3 length: 14 residues. TCRdb keeps only in-frame clones here, not all; method: immunoSEQ multiplex PCR. The repertoire includes about 340,000 clones, 73% of them detected once, and under 11% sits in the top ten. The entry originates in a study of shared clonotypes between healthy human individuals. Study summary: The plates for each donor numbered three CD4 naive, three CD4 memory, two CD8 naive and one CD8 memory. The study, taken as a whole, reports: The generation probabilities recorded for non-shared clonotypes fell below those of clonotypes shared by all four donors. Among the subsets, naive ones generally showed larger estimated richness than memory ones.

The chain couples TRBV18 to TRBJ1-1; 8 nucleotides align to TRBD1. This sequence was found in a young man in good health. The sample taken for sequencing was memory CD4+ T cells sorted from blood. Stated subset: CD45RA-negative fraction. CDR3 nucleotide sequence: TGTGCCAGCTCACTCTTAGACAGGGGCGCTGAAGCTTTCTTT. Translating it yields CASSLLDRGAEAFF.